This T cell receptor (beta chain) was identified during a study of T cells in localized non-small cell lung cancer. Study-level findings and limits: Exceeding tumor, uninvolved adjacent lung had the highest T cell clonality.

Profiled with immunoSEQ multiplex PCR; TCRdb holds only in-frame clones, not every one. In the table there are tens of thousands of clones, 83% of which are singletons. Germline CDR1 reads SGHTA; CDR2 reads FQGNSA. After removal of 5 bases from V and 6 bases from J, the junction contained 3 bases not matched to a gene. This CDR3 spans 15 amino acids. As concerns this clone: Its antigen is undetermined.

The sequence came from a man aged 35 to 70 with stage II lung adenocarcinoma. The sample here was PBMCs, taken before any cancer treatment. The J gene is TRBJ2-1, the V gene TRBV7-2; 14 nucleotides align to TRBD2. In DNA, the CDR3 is TGTGCCAGCAGCCCGACTAGCGGGGGGGCCAATGAGCAGTTCTTC. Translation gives CASSPTSGGANEQFF.